This TCR beta chain was sequenced in a study of blood T cell repertoires in COVID-19. The CDR3 has 14 amino acids. The germline V and J ends were trimmed by 7 bases and 2 bases, with 11 bases remaining between them. Germline V CDR1 and CDR2: SNHLY, FYNNEI. Original analysis: For nucleated cells, counts were estimated from reference gene primer amplification. Assay: immunoSEQ multiplex PCR; the TCRdb copy retains only in-frame clones and omits some. From that table come the V and J calls and clone size; the DNA was used to work out D and trimming. This sample has 450,000 to 600,000 clones, with roughly 90% found just once. Participants were aged about 18 to 100 years from 20 to 30 US areas.

This sequence was found in a woman between 18 and 29 years old who had recovered from COVID-19. Source material: PBMCs or T cells enriched from blood (not recorded which). V usage is TRBV2 and J usage is TRBJ2-2, with D possibly TRBD1 on 6 matching bases. The DNA of the CDR3 is TGTGCCAGCACCCCGGACAGCAACACCGGGGAGCTGTTTTTT. Amino acids: CASTPDSNTGELFF. Filled out from reference TRBV2 and TRBJ2-2, the complete variable domain reads EPEVTQTPSHQVTQMGQEVILRCVPISNHLYFYWYRQILGQKVEFLVSFYNNEISEKSEIFDDQFSVERPDGSNFTLKIRSTKLEDSAMYFCASTPDSNTGELFFGEGSRLTVL.